This T cell receptor (beta chain) is from a study of blood T cells in healthy people across ages. Across the study: Capturing about one barcoded beta molecule per two T cells was achieved by template switching. Findings and limits, study-wide: Estimates of total diversity, which came from one million sequenced T cells, were considered to be underestimates.

Each sample yielded at least 5 micrograms of PBMC total RNA. In regard to this clonotype: The antigen remains undetermined.

Through a sample-barcoded 5' primer and a J-beta primer mix, a second PCR was run for roughly 6 to 11 cycles. TCRdb used MiXCR to reprocess the 5' RACE reads, holding one entry per CDR3 protein. The data contain more than 800,000 distinct CDR3 sequences, around 28% of them singletons. The sequencing sample was made of blood. The sequence derives from a woman older than 75 in good health.

The CDR3 DNA sequence: TGTGCCAGCAGTAGACAGGGTACGAGCAATCAGCCCCAGCATTTT. This encodes CASSRQGTSNQPQHF. The genes are TRBV2 and TRBJ1-5, with TRBD1 identical over 7 bases. The CDR3 is 15 amino acids. Trimming removed 5 bases from V and 1 base from J; junction bases left unmatched: 5. Germline V gives CDR1 SNHLY, CDR2 FYNNEI.